This TCR beta chain was recorded in a study of T cells in Graves' hyperthyroidism and ophthalmopathy. Amplified regions were TCR beta CDR3 sequences from RNA transcripts. HTBI primers drove first-round RT-PCR of the TCR CDR3. TCRdb reanalysed the multiplex PCR reads using MiXCR and keeps one entry per CDR3 protein. The sample lists over 150,000 distinct CDR3 sequences, roughly a sixth seen once, with 40% to 65% in the top ten. This clonotype was counted a single time. Germline V gene lookup returns CDR1 MDHEN and CDR2 SYDVKM. Trimming took 6 bases from V and 4 from J, leaving 16 bases between them. This CDR3 region has 14 residues.

The J gene is TRBJ2-7, the V gene TRBV28, with D possibly TRBD2 on 6 matching bases. The TCR was taken from a woman aged 50 to 65 with Graves' hyperthyroidism. Specimen: blood. CDR3 residues: CASRVTGAQYEQYF. The CDR3 bases are TGTGCCAGCAGAGTGACGGGAGCACAATACGAGCAGTACTTC.